This TCR beta chain stems from a study of T cell clonality in common variable immunodeficiency. General study points: CVID subjects showed higher TCRbeta clonality than healthy controls. Compared with controls, CVID subjects had fewer shared TCRbeta clones.

The CDR3 consists of 16 residues. From germline, CDR1 is SGHRS and CDR2 YFSETQ. Trimming removed 1 base from V and 3 bases from J; junction bases left unmatched: 4. This clone was counted at least ten times. Its antigen is unidentified. The read gets to within 3 residues of the CDR3 end, and the germline J gene fills in the rest. Sequencing input was equivalent genomic DNA from CVID and controls. Libraries were prepared by immunoSEQ multiplex PCR; TCRdb keeps only in-frame clonotypes and omits some of them. This repertoire lists 45,000 to 55,000 clones without singletons; roughly 5.9% sits in the top ten. Donors gave roughly 4.5 to 8.5 ml heparinized peripheral whole blood.

Sequenced material: peripheral blood mononuclear cells. This clonotype was sampled from a person between 18 and 69 years old in good health. This chain joins TRBV5-1 and TRBJ2-1; 10 bases fit TRBD2. The sequenced part of the CDR3 DNA is TGCGCCAGCAGCTTGACTAGCGGGATTCGCTACAATGAG. Its protein is CASSLTSGIRYNE. The CDR3 in its entirety is CASSLTSGIRYNEQFF.